This T cell receptor (beta chain) was identified in a study of response to subunit inactivated influenza vaccine. Notes on the study in general: It was suggested by the authors that few new T cells are recruited by each seasonal influenza vaccination.

One entry per CDR3 protein, called by TCRdb with MiXCR from the RT-PCR reads. Seen here are roughly 460,000 distinct CDR3 sequences, 11% observed once, and the top ten hold approximately 12%. The CDR3 extends over 21 amino acids. This clonotype has more than one count but fewer than ten. Its cognate antigen is unknown. Sample: PBMCs from blood, taken about 6 weeks after vaccination. The chain links TRBV21-1 to TRBJ2-3; the listed D gene, TRBD1, was not tested against the DNA. TRBV21-1 is marked as a pseudogene. This receptor was obtained from a man between 45 and 60 years old who received an inactivated influenza vaccine. CDR3 sequence (DNA): TGTGCCAGCAGCAAAGTCAAAAGGCACAGGCCCCCGCTTACTAGCACAGATACGCAGTATTTT. Protein product: CASSKVKRHRPPLTSTDTQYF.